This T cell receptor beta chain was retrieved from a study of PD-L1 blockade in urothelial cancer. Clones were sequenced by immunoSEQ multiplex PCR, and TCRdb holds only the in-frame ones, with some missing. The repertoire holds about 43,000 clones, 85% to 90% seen once, with 14% in the top ten. The germline gives CDR1 SGHTA, CDR2 FQGTGA. V was shortened by 1 base and J by 2 bases, with 14 bases between the two germline ends. This CDR3 has 16 residues. The source of this sequence is a woman aged 60-75 years with urothelial cancer. The chain is built from TRBV7-3 and TRBJ2-5; weak D call: TRBD2 (6 bases). The sequencing used PBMCs, collected around atezolizumab (anti-PD-L1) treatment. CDR3 DNA: TGTGCCAGCAGCTTAAACGCACTAGCATTACAAGAGACCCAGTACTTC. It specifies CASSLNALALQETQYF.